The entry below describes one TCR beta chain. Sequenced by immunoSEQ multiplex PCR; TCRdb stores in-frame clones only, minus some. The data hold about 38,000 clones, with 83% observed a single time. This sample is part of a study of control samples from healthy donors and cancer patients. The receptor was isolated from a woman aged 55-70 years with lung cancer. The sequencing input was PBMCs.

The CDR3 sequence is CASGLVRGTGARGTEAFF. The CDR3 nucleotides are TGTGCTAGTGGTTTGGTACGTGGGACAGGGGCTAGGGGGACTGAAGCTTTCTTT. The chain employs TRBV12-5 and TRBJ1-1; 10 bases map to TRBD1. The junction had 12 bases not matched to a gene; V was cut back by 0 bases and J by 5 bases. The CDR3 length is 18 residues. Germline CDR1 LGHNT, CDR2 FRNRAP.